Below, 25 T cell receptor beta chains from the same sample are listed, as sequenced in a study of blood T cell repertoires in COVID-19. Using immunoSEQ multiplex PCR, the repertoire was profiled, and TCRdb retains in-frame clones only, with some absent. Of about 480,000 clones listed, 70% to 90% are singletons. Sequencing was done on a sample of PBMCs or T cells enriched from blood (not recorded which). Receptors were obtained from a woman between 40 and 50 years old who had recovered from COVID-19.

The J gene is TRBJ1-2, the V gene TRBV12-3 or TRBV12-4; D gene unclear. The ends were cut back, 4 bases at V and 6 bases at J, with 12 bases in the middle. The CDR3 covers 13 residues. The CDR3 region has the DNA TGTGCCAGCAGTTCCGGGAGGTTCGATGGCTACACCTTC. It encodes CASSSGRFDGYTF.

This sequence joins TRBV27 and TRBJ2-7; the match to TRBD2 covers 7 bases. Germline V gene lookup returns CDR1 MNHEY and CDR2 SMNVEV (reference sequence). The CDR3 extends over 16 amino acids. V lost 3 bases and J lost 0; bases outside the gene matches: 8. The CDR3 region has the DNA TGTGCCAGCAGTTTGAGTATGGCGGGAGTCTCCTACGAGCAGTACTTC. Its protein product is CASSLSMAGVSYEQYF.

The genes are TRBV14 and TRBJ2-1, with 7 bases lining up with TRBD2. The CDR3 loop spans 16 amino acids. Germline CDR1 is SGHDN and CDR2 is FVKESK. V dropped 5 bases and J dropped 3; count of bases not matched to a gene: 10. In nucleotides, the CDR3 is TGTGCCAGCAGCATGGAAGAACTAGCGAGCTACAATGAGCAGTTCTTC. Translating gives CASSMEELASYNEQFF.

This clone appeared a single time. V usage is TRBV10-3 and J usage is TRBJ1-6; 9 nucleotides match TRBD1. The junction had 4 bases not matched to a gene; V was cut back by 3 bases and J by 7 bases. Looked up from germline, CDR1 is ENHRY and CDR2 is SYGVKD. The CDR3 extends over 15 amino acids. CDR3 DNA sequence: TGTGCCATCAGTGAACGTGGGACAGGGAATTCACCCCTCCACTTT. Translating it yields CAISERGTGNSPLHF.

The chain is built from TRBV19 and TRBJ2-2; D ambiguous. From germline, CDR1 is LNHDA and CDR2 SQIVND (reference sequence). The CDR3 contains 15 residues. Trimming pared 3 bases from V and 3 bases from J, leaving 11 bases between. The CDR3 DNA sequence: TGTGCCAGTAGTATTTGGTTCCTAGACACCGGGGAGCTGTTTTTT. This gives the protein CASSIWFLDTGELFF.

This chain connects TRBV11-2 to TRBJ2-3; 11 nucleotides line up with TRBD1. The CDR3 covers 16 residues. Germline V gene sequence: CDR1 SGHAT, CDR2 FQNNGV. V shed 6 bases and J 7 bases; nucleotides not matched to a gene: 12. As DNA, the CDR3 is TGTGCCAGCAGATCACTCCGGGACAGGGGGTTAAATACGCAGTATTTT. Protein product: CASRSLRDRGLNTQYF.

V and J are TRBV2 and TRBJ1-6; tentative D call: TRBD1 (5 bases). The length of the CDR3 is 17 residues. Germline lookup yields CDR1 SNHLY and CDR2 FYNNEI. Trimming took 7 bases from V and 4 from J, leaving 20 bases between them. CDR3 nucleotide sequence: TGTGCCAGCATCAATTCGGGAGTCGGGGGTTATAATTCACCCCTCCACTTT. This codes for CASINSGVGGYNSPLHF.

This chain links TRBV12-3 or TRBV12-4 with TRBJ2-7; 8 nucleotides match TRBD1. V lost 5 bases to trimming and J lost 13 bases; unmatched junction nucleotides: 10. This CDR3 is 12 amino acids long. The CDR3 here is CASSPTPGTGYF. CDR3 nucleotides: TGTGCCAGCAGTCCCACTCCCGGGACAGGCTACTTC.

CDR3 protein: CASSWTPMGTEAFF. CDR3 DNA sequence: TGTGCCAGCAGTTGGACTCCTATGGGCACTGAAGCTTTCTTT. This rearrangement joins TRBV27 to TRBJ1-1, with D unresolved. Trimming took off 4 bases at V and 4 bases at J, with 13 bases between the two ends. Looked up from germline, CDR1 is MNHEY and CDR2 is SMNVEV (reference sequence). This CDR3 contains 14 residues.

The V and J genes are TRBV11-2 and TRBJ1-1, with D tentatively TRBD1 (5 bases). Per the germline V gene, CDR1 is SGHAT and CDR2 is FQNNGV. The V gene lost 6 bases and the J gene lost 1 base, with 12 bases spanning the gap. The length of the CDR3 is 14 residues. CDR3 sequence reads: CASRRRRANTEAFF. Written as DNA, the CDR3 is TGTGCCAGCAGACGACGCAGGGCGAACACTGAAGCTTTCTTT.

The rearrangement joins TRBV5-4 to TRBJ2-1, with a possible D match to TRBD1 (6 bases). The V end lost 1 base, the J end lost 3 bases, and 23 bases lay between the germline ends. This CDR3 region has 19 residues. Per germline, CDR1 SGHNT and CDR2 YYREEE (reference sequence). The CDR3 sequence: CASSLKWGPRQENYNEQFF. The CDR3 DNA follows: TGTGCCAGCAGCTTGAAGTGGGGACCACGACAGGAGAACTACAATGAGCAGTTCTTC.

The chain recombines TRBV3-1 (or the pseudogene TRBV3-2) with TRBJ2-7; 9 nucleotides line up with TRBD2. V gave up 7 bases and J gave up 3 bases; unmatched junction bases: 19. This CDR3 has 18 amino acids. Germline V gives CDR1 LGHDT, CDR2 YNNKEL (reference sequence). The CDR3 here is CASTHGTGGRALVYEQYF. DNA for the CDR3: TGTGCCAGCACCCACGGGACGGGCGGGAGGGCCCTGGTCTACGAGCAGTACTTC.

The CDR3 reads CASSEESLGQPNTEAFF. CDR3 in DNA: TGTGCCAGCAGTGAAGAATCTTTGGGACAGCCGAACACTGAAGCTTTCTTT. The chain combines TRBV6-1 with TRBJ1-1, with TRBD1 identical over 7 bases. Germline V gives CDR1 MNHNS, CDR2 SASEGT. V shed 1 base, J shed 1 base, and the junction held 9 bases outside the gene matches. This CDR3 contains 17 residues.

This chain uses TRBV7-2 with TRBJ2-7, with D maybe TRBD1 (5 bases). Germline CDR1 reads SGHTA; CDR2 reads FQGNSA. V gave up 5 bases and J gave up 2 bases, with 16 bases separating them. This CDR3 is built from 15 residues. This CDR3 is CASSAREGVTYEQYF. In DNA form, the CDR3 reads TGTGCCAGCAGCGCACGAGAAGGGGTAACCTACGAGCAGTACTTC.

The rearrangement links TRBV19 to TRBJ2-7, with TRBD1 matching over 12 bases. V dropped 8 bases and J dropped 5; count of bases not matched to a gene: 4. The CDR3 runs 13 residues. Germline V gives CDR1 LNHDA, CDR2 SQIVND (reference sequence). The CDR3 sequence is CASRDRGPDEQYF. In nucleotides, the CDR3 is TGTGCCAGTCGGGACAGGGGGCCCGACGAGCAGTACTTC.

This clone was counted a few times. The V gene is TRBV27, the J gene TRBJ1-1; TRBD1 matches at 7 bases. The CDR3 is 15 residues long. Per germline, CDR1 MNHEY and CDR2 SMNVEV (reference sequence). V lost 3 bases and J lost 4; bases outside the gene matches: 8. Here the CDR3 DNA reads TGTGCCAGCAGTTTCGACAGGGTTGTGGGCACTGAAGCTTTCTTT. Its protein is CASSFDRVVGTEAFF.

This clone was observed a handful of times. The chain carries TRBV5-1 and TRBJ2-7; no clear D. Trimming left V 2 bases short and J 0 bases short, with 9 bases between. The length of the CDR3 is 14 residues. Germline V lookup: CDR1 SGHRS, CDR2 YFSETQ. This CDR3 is CASSFGSNSYEQYF. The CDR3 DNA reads TGCGCCAGCAGCTTCGGGTCCAACTCCTACGAGCAGTACTTC.

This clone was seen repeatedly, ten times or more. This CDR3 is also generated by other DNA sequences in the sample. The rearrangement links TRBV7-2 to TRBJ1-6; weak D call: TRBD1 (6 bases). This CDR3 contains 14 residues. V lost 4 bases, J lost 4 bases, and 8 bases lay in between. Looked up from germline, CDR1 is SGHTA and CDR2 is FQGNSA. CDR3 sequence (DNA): TGTGCCAGCAGCTCCGGACAGTATAATTCACCCCTCCACTTT. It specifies CASSSGQYNSPLHF.

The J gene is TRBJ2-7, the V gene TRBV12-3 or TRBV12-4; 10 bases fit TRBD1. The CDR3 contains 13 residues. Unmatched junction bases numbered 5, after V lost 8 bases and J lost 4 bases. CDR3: CASGQDRGYEQYF. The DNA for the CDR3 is TGTGCCAGCGGCCAGGACAGGGGGTACGAGCAGTACTTC.

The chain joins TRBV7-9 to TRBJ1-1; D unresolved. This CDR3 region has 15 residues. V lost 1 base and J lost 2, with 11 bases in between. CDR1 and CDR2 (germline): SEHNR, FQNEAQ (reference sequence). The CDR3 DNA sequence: TGTGCCAGCAGCTTAGTGGTCAGGCTAAACACTGAAGCTTTCTTT. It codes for CASSLVVRLNTEAFF.

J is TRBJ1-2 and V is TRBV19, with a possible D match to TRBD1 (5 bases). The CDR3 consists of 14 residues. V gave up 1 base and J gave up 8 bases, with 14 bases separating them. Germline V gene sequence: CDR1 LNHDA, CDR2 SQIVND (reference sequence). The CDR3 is CASSIVLGGGGYTF. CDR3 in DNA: TGTGCCAGTAGTATAGTTCTCGGGGGTGGCGGCTACACCTTC.

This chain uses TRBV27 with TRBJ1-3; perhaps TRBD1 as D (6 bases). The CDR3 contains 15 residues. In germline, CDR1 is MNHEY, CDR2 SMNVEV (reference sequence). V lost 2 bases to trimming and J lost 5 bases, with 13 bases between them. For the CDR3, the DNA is TGTGCCAGCAGTTTAACCGCAACAGGGAGAAACACCATATATTTT. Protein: CASSLTATGRNTIYF.

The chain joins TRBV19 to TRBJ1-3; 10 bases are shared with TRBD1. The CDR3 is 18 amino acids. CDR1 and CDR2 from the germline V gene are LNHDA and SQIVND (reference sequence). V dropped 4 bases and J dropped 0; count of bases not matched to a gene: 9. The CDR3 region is CASSNKPTGGLSGNTIYF. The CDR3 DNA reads TGTGCCAGTAGTAATAAACCGACAGGGGGCCTCTCTGGAAACACCATATATTTT.

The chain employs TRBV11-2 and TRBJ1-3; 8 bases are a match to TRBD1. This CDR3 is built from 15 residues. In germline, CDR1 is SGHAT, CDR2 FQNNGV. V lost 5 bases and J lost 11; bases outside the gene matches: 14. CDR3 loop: CASSAGQALSRPIYF. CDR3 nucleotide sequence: TGTGCCAGCAGCGCGGGACAGGCCCTGAGTAGGCCCATATATTTT.

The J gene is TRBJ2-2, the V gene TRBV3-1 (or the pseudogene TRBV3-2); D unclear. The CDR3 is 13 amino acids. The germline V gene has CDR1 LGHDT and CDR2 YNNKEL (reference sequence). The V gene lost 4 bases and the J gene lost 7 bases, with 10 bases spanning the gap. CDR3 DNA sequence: TGTGCCAGCAGCCCCTTGGTCGGCGGGGAGCTGTTTTTT. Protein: CASSPLVGGELFF.